This T cell receptor (beta chain) was identified in a study of blood T cell repertoires in COVID-19. Study summary: The United States, Italy and Spain supplied acute and convalescent COVID-19 samples. From T cells, B-cell-depleted T cells, or PBMCs came the material, which was cDNA or gDNA.

The germline V and J ends were trimmed by 2 bases and 4 bases, with 6 bases remaining between them. This CDR3 contains 13 residues. Germline V lookup: CDR1 MDHEN, CDR2 SYDVKM. Per the authors' pipeline: The authors estimated nucleated cell counts from reference gene primer amplification. Libraries were prepared by immunoSEQ multiplex PCR; TCRdb keeps only in-frame clonotypes and omits some of them. That table supplies the V and J calls and clone size; D and trimming were determined from the DNA. This sample has over 150,000 clones, with 82% found just once. This TCR derives from a human donor with acute or convalescent COVID-19. The donor label of this sample is uncertain. V and J are TRBV28 and TRBJ1-5; no firm D call. The specimen was peripheral blood. CDR3 DNA sequence: TGTGCCAGCAGTTTAAACAGAAATCAGCCCCAGCATTTT. This sequence encodes CASSLNRNQPQHF. Combining the CDR3 with reference TRBV28 and TRBJ1-5 gives the whole variable domain DVKVTQSSRYLVKRTGEKVFLECVQDMDHENMFWYRQDPGLGLRLIYFSYDVKMKEKGDIPEGYSVSREKKERFSLILESASTNQTSMYLCASSLNRNQPQHFGDGTRLSIL.